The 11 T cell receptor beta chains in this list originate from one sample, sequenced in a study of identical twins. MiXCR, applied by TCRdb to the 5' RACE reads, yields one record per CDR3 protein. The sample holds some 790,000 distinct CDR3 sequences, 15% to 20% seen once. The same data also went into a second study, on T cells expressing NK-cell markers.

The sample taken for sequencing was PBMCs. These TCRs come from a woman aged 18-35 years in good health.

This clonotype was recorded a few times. CDR3 region: CASGTSGRSTDTQYF. As DNA, the CDR3 is TGTGCCAGCGGGACTAGCGGACGGAGCACAGATACGCAGTATTTT. The gene calls are TRBV7-9 and TRBJ2-3; TRBD2 agrees at 11 bases. Germline V lookup: CDR1 SEHNR, CDR2 FQNEAQ (reference sequence). There are 15 residues in the CDR3. The V gene end was trimmed by 8 bases and the J gene end by 0 bases; junction bases not matched to a gene: 4.

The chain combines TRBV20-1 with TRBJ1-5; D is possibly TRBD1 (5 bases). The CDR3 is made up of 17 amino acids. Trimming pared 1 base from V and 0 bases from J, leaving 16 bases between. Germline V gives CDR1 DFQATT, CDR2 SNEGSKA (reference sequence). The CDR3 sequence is CSARVRFRVNSNQPQHF. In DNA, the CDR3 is TGCAGTGCTAGAGTAAGGTTCAGGGTCAATAGCAATCAGCCCCAGCATTTT.

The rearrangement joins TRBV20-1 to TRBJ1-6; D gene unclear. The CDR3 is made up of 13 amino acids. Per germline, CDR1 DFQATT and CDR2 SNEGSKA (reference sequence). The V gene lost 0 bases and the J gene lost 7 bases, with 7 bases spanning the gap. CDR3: CSAREKINSPLHF. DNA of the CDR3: TGCAGTGCTAGAGAAAAGATAAATTCACCCCTCCACTTT.

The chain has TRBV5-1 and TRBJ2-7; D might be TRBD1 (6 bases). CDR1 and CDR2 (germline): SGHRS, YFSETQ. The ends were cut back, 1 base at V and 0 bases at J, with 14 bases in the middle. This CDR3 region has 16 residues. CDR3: CASSLRRGGSSYEQYF. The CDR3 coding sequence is TGCGCCAGCAGCTTGAGGCGAGGGGGAAGCTCCTACGAGCAGTACTTC.

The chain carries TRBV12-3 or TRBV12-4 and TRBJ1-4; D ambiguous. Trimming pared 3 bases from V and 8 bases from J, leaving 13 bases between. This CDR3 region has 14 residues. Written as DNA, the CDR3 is TGTGCCAGCAGTTTGAGTGAGGACGGAGAAAAACTGTTTTTT. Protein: CASSLSEDGEKLFF.

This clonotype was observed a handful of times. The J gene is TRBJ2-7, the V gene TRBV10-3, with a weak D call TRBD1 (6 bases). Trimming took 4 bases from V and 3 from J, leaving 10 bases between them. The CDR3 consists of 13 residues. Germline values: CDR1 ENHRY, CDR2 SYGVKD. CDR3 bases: TGTGCCATCAGTGTGGGGGCAGACTACGAGCAGTACTTC. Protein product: CAISVGADYEQYF.

CDR3 nucleotides: TGCGCCAGCAGCTTCCTACCGGGACAGGGGTTCAATCAGCCCCAGCATTTT. It codes for CASSFLPGQGFNQPQHF. V is TRBV5-1 and J is TRBJ1-5; 10 nucleotides align to TRBD1. Germline lookup yields CDR1 SGHRS and CDR2 YFSETQ. CDR3 size: 17 residues. The trim removed 2 bases at V and 3 bases at J, leaving 8 bases unmatched. The full variable domain, with the rest looked up from reference TRBV5-1 and TRBJ1-5, is KAGVTQTPRYLIKTRGQQVTLSCSPISGHRSVSWYQQTPGQGLQFLFEYFSETQRNKGNFPGRFSGRQFSNSRSEMNVSTLELGDSALYLCASSFLPGQGFNQPQHFGDGTRLSIL.

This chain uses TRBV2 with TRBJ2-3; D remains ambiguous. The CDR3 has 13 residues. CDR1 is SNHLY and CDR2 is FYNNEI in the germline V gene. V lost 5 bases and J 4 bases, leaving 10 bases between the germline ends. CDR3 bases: TGTGCCAGCAGTAATGACGTGGCAGATACGCAGTATTTT. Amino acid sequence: CASSNDVADTQYF.

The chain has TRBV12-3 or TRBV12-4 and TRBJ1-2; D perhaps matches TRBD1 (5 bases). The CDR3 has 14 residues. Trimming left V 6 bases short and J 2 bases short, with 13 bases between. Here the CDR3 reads CASRRVQENYGYTF. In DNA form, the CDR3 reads TGTGCCAGCAGACGAGTACAGGAGAACTATGGCTACACCTTC.

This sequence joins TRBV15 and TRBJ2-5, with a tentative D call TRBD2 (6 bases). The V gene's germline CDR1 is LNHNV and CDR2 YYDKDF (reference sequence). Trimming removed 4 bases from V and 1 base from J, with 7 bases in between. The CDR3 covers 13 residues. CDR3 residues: CATSKGLQETQYF. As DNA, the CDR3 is TGTGCCACCAGCAAGGGACTCCAAGAGACCCAGTACTTC.

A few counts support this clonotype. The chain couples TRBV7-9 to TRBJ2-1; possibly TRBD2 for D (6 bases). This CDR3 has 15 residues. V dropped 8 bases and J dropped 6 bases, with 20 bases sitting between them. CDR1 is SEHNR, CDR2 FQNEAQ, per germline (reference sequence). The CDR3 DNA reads TGTGCCAGCTTTCGACCGGGAGTTCTCTCCAATGAGCAGTTCTTC. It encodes CASFRPGVLSNEQFF.